The entry below describes one T cell receptor beta chain. The data are from a study of CD8 T cells in Susac syndrome. RNA totalling roughly 0.5 to 1 ug underwent reverse transcription with random hexamers. Across 54 Vbeta and 13 Jbeta, TCR beta CDR3 was amplified with immunoSEQ multiplex PCR. TCRdb re-called the immunoSEQ multiplex PCR reads with MiXCR, one entry per CDR3 protein. Altogether 350,000 to 550,000 distinct CDR3 sequences are present, around 83% being singletons, with the ten largest covering 0.12%. This CDR3 has 11 residues. V dropped 7 bases and J dropped 5 bases, with 11 bases sitting between them. Germline lookup yields CDR1 SQVTM and CDR2 ANQGSEA.

The chain couples TRBV29-1 to TRBJ1-1; possible D gene TRBD1, 5 bases. This TCR was recovered from a human donor with multiple sclerosis. Sequenced material: CD8+ T cells from PBMCs. The CDR3 DNA reads as TGCAGCGCAGTGACAGAGACTGAAGCTTTCTTT. Amino acid sequence: CSAVTETEAFF.